This T cell receptor (beta chain) was sequenced during a study of CD8 T cells in ankylosing spondylitis. Study results and caveats: In ankylosing spondylitis blood, a motif of roughly 8 highly homologous TCR beta variants appeared characteristic. Disease-linked clones reportedly concentrated significantly in matched ankylosing spondylitis synovial fluid. Reports of some motif variants in reactive arthritis synovial fluid and blood predate this one.

V gave up 6 bases and J gave up 6 bases, with 14 bases separating them. Germline V lookup: CDR1 MDHEN, CDR2 SYDVKM. The CDR3 extends over 14 amino acids. This clonotype has just a few counts. Its antigen is undetermined. By quantitative 5'-RACE with molecular barcodes, the TCR beta libraries were made. MiXCR, applied by TCRdb to the 5' RACE reads, yields one record per CDR3 protein. The sample holds about 330,000 distinct CDR3 sequences, 7% to 9% seen once. This TCR was sampled from a male donor with ankylosing spondylitis. Input material: blood, either unsorted or a sorted T cell fraction (not recorded which). J is TRBJ2-2 and V is TRBV28; possible D gene TRBD1, 6 bases. The CDR3 nucleotides are TGTGCCAGCAGAGTCTTCTCAGGGGCCGGGGAGCTGTTTTTT. It yields the protein CASRVFSGAGELFF.